The 12 T cell receptor beta chains listed next were all sequenced from one sample in a study of blood T cell repertoires in COVID-19. TCRdb's table, derived via immunoSEQ multiplex PCR, lists solely in-frame clones and lacks some. The repertoire includes 20,000 to 30,000 clones, under 90% of them detected once, and about a third sits in the top ten. The specimen was peripheral blood. These TCRs come from a human donor in a cohort sampled during active COVID-19.

V is TRBV5-6 and J is TRBJ1-2, with TRBD1 identical over 7 bases. J was trimmed by 7 bases and V by 4 bases; bases with no gene match: 7. CDR3 length: 13 residues. CDR1 SGHDT and CDR2 YYEEEE come from the germline V gene. The CDR3 nucleotides read TGTGCCAGCAGCAGGCCAGGGGGGCTTGGCTACACCTTC. It is translated as CASSRPGGLGYTF.

The rearrangement links TRBV18 to TRBJ2-7; 9 bases match TRBD1. The CDR3 runs to 14 residues. CDR1 and CDR2 (germline): KGHSH, LQKENI. The V segment lost 3 bases and the J segment 7 bases; nucleotides outside the gene matches: 7. This CDR3 is CASSPGQGSREQYF. In DNA, the CDR3 is TGTGCCAGCTCACCGGGACAGGGATCTCGTGAGCAGTACTTC.

This chain joins TRBV28 and TRBJ2-4; TRBD2 matches 11 bases. CDR1 and CDR2 from the germline V gene are MDHEN and SYDVKM. V was clipped by 0 bases and J by 2 bases; unmatched bases: 0. This CDR3 region has 16 residues. The CDR3 loop reads CASSLWTSGTKNIQYF. CDR3 nucleotides: TGTGCCAGCAGTTTATGGACTAGCGGGACCAAAAACATTCAGTACTTC.

The CDR3: CASSENGDGVAFF. The DNA for the CDR3 is TGTGCCAGCAGTGAAAACGGTGACGGGGTCGCTTTCTTT. This rearrangement joins TRBV6-1 to TRBJ1-1; no reliable D call. CDR1 MNHNS and CDR2 SASEGT come from the germline V gene. V dropped 2 bases and J dropped 11 bases, with 15 bases sitting between them. The CDR3 runs to 13 residues.

The chain recombines TRBV9 with TRBJ2-3; possibly TRBD2 for D (5 bases). With 3 bases removed from V and 5 bases from J, the gap between germline ends came to 19 bases. The CDR3 extends over 16 amino acids. Germline CDR1 reads SGDLS; CDR2 reads YYNGEE. The CDR3: CASSARRERVGDTQYF. In DNA form, the CDR3 reads TGTGCCAGCAGCGCTAGGAGAGAGAGGGTTGGAGATACGCAGTATTTT.

The J gene is TRBJ2-1, the V gene TRBV3-1 (or the pseudogene TRBV3-2); tentatively, D is TRBD2 (6 bases). The V gene's germline CDR1 is LGHDT and CDR2 YNNKEL (reference sequence). This CDR3 is built from 14 residues. The ends were cut back, 4 bases at V and 4 bases at J, with 11 bases in the middle. CDR3 loop: CASSRIRGYNEQFF. For the CDR3, the DNA is TGTGCCAGCAGCCGGATTCGGGGGTACAATGAGCAGTTCTTC.

The chain joins TRBV27 to TRBJ1-1; D remains unclear. Deletions cut 8 bases from V and 6 bases from J, with 13 bases between. The CDR3 totals 12 residues. Germline assignment: CDR1 MNHEY and CDR2 SMNVEV (reference sequence). The CDR3 DNA reads as TGTGCCAGCGGCCCGCCCGGGGCTGAAGCTTTCTTT. Its translation is CASGPPGAEAFF.

This clone was detected only once. The chain combines TRBV7-2 with TRBJ2-5, with a tentative D call TRBD2 (7 bases). Trimming cost V 0 bases and J 5 bases, with 13 bases left between them. CDR1 and CDR2 (germline): SGHTA, FQGNSA. The CDR3 has 15 amino acids. The CDR3 here is CASSLAGGPRETQYF. CDR3 sequence (DNA): TGTGCCAGCAGCTTAGCGGGGGGGCCCCGGGAGACCCAGTACTTC.

This chain joins TRBV19 and TRBJ1-1; the D gene is possibly TRBD1 (6 bases). This CDR3 is built from 18 residues. The germline CDR1 and CDR2 sequences are LNHDA and SQIVND (reference sequence). V shed 0 bases and J shed 1 base, with 18 bases lying between them. The CDR3 loop reads CASSIDFTGWRANTEAFF. The CDR3 region has the DNA TGTGCCAGTAGTATAGATTTCACAGGGTGGCGTGCGAACACTGAAGCTTTCTTT.

This chain's CDR3 is CASSAGVGEQFF. CDR3 coding DNA: TGTGCCAGCAGTGCAGGGGTCGGTGAGCAGTTCTTC. The chain couples TRBV6-4 to TRBJ2-1; a possible D gene is TRBD1 (6 bases). Germline assignment: CDR1 MRHNA and CDR2 SNTAGT. V gave up 4 bases and J gave up 9 bases, with 10 bases separating them. The CDR3 sequence is 12 residues long.

This clone was counted a single time. The chain carries TRBV2 and TRBJ1-2; 8 positions match TRBD1. Germline lookup yields CDR1 SNHLY and CDR2 FYNNEI. This CDR3 comprises 13 residues. V lost 4 bases, J lost 4 bases, and 2 bases stayed unmatched. The CDR3: CASSGQGSYGYTF. Here the CDR3 DNA reads TGTGCCAGCAGTGGACAGGGGAGCTATGGCTACACCTTC.

CDR3 DNA sequence: TGTGCCAGCTCATCTCAGGGGCCTCAGTCACAGCCCCAGCATTTT. It encodes CASSSQGPQSQPQHF. The rearrangement uses TRBV18 and TRBJ1-5; tentatively, D is TRBD1 (6 bases). CDR3 size: 15 residues. Deletions cut 5 bases from V and 7 bases from J, with 18 bases between. Germline assignment: CDR1 KGHSH and CDR2 LQKENI.